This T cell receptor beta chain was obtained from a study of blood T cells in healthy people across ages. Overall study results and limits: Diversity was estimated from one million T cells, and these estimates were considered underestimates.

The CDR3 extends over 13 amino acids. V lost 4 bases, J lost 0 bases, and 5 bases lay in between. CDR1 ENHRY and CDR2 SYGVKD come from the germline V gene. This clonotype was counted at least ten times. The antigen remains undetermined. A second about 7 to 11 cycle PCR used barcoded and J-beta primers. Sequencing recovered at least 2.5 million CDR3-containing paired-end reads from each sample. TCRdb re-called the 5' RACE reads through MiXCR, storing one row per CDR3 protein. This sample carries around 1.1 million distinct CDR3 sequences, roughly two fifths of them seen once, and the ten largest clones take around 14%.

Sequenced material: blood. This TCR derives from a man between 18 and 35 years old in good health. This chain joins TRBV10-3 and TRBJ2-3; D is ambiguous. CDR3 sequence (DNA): TGTGCCATCAGTGGCAGGAGCACAGATACGCAGTATTTT. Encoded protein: CAISGRSTDTQYF.